The 5 T cell receptor beta chains below were found in one sample sequenced in a study of neoadjuvant anti-PD-1 for oral cavity cancer. Sample time point: after neoadjuvant nivolumab, at surgical resection. Sequencing was performed with immunoSEQ multiplex PCR; in TCRdb, only in-frame clones are kept and a portion is missing. Here the sample spans roughly 8,100 clones, approximately 70% being singletons. The sequencing here drew on PBMCs, taken after nivolumab (anti-PD-1) treatment. The source of these receptors is a person aged 40-85 years with oral cavity squamous cell carcinoma.

The chain links TRBV27 to TRBJ1-3; D ambiguous. The V gene lost 5 bases and the J gene lost 5 bases, with 19 bases spanning the gap. The CDR3 sequence is 16 residues long. From germline, CDR1 is MNHEY and CDR2 SMNVEV (reference sequence). The CDR3 here is CASSRSPPNSRNTIYF. The CDR3 nucleotides read TGTGCCAGCAGTCGATCCCCCCCGAACAGCAGAAACACCATATATTTT.

This sequence joins TRBV2 and TRBJ1-3; 7 positions match TRBD1. V dropped 1 base and J dropped 0; count of bases not matched to a gene: 3. The V gene's germline CDR1 is SNHLY and CDR2 FYNNEI. This CDR3 has 16 amino acids. The CDR3 is CASSEGTGNSGNTIYF. The CDR3 DNA reads as TGTGCCAGCAGTGAAGGGACAGGAAACTCTGGAAACACCATATATTTT.

The chain is built from TRBV29-1 and TRBJ1-4; 7 positions agree with TRBD1. This CDR3 spans 17 amino acids. Germline V lookup: CDR1 SQVTM, CDR2 ANQGSEA. Unmatched junction bases numbered 16, after V lost 7 bases and J lost 2 bases. In DNA, the CDR3 is TGCAGCGCTGTCCCACCGAGGGGGCGCGGGACTAATGAAAAACTGTTTTTT. Its protein product is CSAVPPRGRGTNEKLFF.

This clone is medium-sized in the sample. The chain employs TRBV5-6 and TRBJ1-2; the D gene is possibly TRBD1 (6 bases). The CDR3 is made up of 18 amino acids. V was cut by 0 bases and J by 1 base, with 19 bases left in between. Germline V CDR1 and CDR2: SGHDT, YYEEEE. CDR3 region: CASSLGVRGRQLNYGYTF. The CDR3, as DNA: TGTGCCAGCAGCTTGGGGGTCAGGGGCCGGCAACTTAACTATGGCTACACCTTC.

The J gene is TRBJ2-7, the V gene TRBV7-9, with 10 bases aligning to TRBD1. Trimming cost V 5 bases and J 4 bases; bases outside gene matches: 5. Germline lookup yields CDR1 SEHNR and CDR2 FQNEAQ (reference sequence). The CDR3 is made up of 14 amino acids. The CDR3 region is CASSQDRGPYEQYF. For the CDR3, the DNA is TGTGCCAGCAGCCAAGACAGGGGGCCTTACGAGCAGTACTTC.